This paragraph covers one T cell receptor (beta chain) sequence. Its antigen is still unknown. Treatment specified: oral pan-JAK inhibitor, 5-10 mg twice daily. Following RNA extraction, reverse transcription yielded cDNA that acted as the sequencing template. Measured with immunoSEQ multiplex PCR; TCRdb has only the in-frame clones, and not every one. The sample yields about 120,000 clones, more than 45% seen once. The data belong to a study of CD8+ T cells in alopecia areata. Study-wide results and caveats: TCRs were shared less clearly across patients than in mice, possibly for HLA-related reasons.

The clonotype was recovered from a human donor with alopecia areata. The input for sequencing was CD4+ T cells sorted from blood, taken at week 4, from a patient treated with tofacitinib.

The CDR3 DNA is TGTGCCTGGAGTGTACCCGGTCTGGGGCATACTGAAGCTTTCTTT. As protein: CAWSVPGLGHTEAFF. The chain couples TRBV30 to TRBJ1-1; TRBD1 might be the D (5 bases). The CDR3 extends over 15 amino acids. Per germline, CDR1 GTSNPN and CDR2 SVGIG (reference sequence). Trimming took 0 bases from V and 5 from J, leaving 16 bases between them.